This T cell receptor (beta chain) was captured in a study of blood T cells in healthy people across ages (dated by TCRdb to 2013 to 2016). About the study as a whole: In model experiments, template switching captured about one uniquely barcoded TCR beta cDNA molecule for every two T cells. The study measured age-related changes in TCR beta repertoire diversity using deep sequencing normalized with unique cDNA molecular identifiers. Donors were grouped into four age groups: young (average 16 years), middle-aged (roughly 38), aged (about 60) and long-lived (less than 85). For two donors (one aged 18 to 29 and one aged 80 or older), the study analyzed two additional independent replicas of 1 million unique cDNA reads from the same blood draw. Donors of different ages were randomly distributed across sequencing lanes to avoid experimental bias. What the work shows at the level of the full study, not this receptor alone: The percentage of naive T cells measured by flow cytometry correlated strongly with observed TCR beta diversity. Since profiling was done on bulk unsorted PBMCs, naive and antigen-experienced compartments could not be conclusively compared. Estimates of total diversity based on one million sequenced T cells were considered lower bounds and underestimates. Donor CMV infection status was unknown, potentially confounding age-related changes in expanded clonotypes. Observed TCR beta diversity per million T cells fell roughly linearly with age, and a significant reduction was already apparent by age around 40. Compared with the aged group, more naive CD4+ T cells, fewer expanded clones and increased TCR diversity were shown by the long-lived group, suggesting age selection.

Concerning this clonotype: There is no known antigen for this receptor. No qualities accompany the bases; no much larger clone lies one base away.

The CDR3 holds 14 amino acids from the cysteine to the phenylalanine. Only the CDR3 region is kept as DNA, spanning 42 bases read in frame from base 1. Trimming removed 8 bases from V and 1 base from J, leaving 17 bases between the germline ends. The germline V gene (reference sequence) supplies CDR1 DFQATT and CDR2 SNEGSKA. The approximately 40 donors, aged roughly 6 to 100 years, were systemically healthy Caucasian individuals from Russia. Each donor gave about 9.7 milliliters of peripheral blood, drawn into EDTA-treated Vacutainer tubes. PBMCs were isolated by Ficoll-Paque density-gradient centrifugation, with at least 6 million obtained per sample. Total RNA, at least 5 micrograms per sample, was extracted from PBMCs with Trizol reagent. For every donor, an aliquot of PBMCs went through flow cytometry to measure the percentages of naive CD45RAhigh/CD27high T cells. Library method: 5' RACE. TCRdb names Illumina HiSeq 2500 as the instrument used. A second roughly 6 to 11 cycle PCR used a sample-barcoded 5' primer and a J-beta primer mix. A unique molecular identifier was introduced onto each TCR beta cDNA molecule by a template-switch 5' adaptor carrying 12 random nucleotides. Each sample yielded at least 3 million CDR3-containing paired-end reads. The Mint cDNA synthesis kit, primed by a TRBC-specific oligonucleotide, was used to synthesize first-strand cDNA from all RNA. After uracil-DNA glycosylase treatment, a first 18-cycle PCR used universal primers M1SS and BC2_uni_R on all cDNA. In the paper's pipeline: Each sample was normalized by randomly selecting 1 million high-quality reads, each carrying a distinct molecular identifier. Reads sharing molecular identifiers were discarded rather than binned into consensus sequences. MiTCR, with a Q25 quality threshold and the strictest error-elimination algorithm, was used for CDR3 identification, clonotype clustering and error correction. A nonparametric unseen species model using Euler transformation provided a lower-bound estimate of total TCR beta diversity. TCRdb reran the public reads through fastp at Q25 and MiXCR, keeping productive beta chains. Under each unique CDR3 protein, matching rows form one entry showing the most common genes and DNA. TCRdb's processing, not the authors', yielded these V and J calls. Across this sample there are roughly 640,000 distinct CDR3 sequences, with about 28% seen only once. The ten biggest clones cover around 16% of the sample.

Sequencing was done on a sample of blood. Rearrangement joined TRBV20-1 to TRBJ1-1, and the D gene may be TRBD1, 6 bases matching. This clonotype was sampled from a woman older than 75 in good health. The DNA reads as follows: TGCAGTACCTCCCGGGACACTTGGAACACTGAAGCTTTCTTT. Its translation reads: CSTSRDTWNTEAFF.